These 9 T cell receptor beta chains share one sample of origin, sequenced in a study of T cell responses to AZD1222 COVID-19 vaccine. Sequenced by immunoSEQ multiplex PCR; TCRdb stores in-frame clones only, minus some. The top ten hold about a tenth of the sample, which has 95,000 to 130,000 clones, 80% to 90% seen once. Sequences were derived from peripheral blood, sampled on day 0 of AZD1222 vaccination. These TCRs come from an adult in good health.

The J gene is TRBJ1-1, the V gene TRBV6-4; D is ambiguous. V gave up 7 bases and J gave up 11 bases, with 8 bases separating them. Germline V lookup: CDR1 MRHNA, CDR2 SNTAGT. This CDR3 contains 9 residues. CDR3: CASISSAFF. CDR3 sequence (DNA): TGTGCCAGCATCTCTTCGGCTTTCTTT.

Remarks on this clone: At one of its ends the junction is not consistent with the germline gene, which may arise from a read error. The chain uses TRBV7-3 and TRBJ1-1, with 9 nucleotides matching TRBD1. The V gene's germline CDR1 is SGHTA and CDR2 FQGTGA. This CDR3 has 16 residues. The CDR3 nucleotides read TGTGCCAGCAGCTTAAGGGGCGGGACAGGGAACGCTGAAGCTTTCTTT. Amino acids: CASSLRGGTGNAEAFF.

This clone is a singleton in its sample. The J gene is TRBJ1-2, the V gene TRBV2; no reliable D call. V was pared by 7 bases and J by 6 bases, with 15 bases between. The CDR3 consists of 13 residues. Germline lookup yields CDR1 SNHLY and CDR2 FYNNEI. This CDR3 is CASMGFPPDGYTF. CDR3 sequence (DNA): TGTGCCAGCATGGGGTTCCCACCAGATGGCTACACCTTC.

This sequence joins TRBV7-9 and TRBJ1-2; 10 positions agree with TRBD1. The CDR3 spans 14 residues. With 3 bases clipped from V and 4 bases from J, the junction kept 2 bases outside the gene matches. Germline V lookup: CDR1 SEHNR, CDR2 FQNEAQ (reference sequence). CDR3: CASSLTGGLYGYTF. CDR3 coding DNA: TGTGCCAGCAGCTTGACAGGGGGCCTCTATGGCTACACCTTC.

The rearrangement links TRBV5-1 to TRBJ2-7; D may be TRBD2 (6 bases). Germline CDR1 SGHRS, CDR2 YFSETQ. V lost 1 base, J lost 6 bases, and 11 bases lay in between. This CDR3 spans 13 amino acids. The CDR3 sequence: CASSLTGEGEQYF. CDR3 nucleotide sequence: TGCGCCAGCAGCTTGACGGGGGAAGGCGAGCAGTACTTC.

The chain couples TRBV7-9 to TRBJ2-5; the D is unclear. CDR1 is SEHNR and CDR2 is FQNEAQ in the germline V gene (reference sequence). The V gene lost 4 bases and the J gene lost 3 bases, with 3 bases spanning the gap. The CDR3 spans 11 residues. The chain's CDR3 is CASSYEETQYF. The CDR3 DNA sequence: TGTGCCAGCAGCTACGAAGAGACCCAGTACTTC.

This clone has only one observation. J is TRBJ2-2 and V is TRBV30; D unresolved. V lost 5 bases to trimming and J lost 2 bases, with 9 bases between them. CDR1 and CDR2 from the germline V gene are GTSNPN and SVGIG (reference sequence). This CDR3 comprises 13 residues. CDR3 amino acids: CAWRTQNTGELFF. The CDR3 DNA is TGTGCCTGGCGTACTCAAAACACCGGGGAGCTGTTTTTT.

The gene calls are TRBV7-9 and TRBJ1-1; D is uncertain. The CDR3 runs 13 residues. V lost 2 bases and J lost 11, with 15 bases in between. The germline gives CDR1 SEHNR, CDR2 FQNEAQ (reference sequence). Here the CDR3 reads CASSLLALHYAFF. The CDR3 DNA reads as TGTGCCAGCAGCTTATTGGCGCTGCACTACGCTTTCTTT.

This chain joins TRBV10-3 and TRBJ1-2; D is uncertain. Germline V gene data show CDR1 as ENHRY and CDR2 as SYGVKD. V lost 7 bases and J 2 bases, leaving 11 bases between the germline ends. The CDR3 covers 13 residues. The CDR3 reads CAITFGNNYGYTF. In DNA form, the CDR3 reads TGTGCCATCACCTTTGGAAACAACTATGGCTACACCTTC.